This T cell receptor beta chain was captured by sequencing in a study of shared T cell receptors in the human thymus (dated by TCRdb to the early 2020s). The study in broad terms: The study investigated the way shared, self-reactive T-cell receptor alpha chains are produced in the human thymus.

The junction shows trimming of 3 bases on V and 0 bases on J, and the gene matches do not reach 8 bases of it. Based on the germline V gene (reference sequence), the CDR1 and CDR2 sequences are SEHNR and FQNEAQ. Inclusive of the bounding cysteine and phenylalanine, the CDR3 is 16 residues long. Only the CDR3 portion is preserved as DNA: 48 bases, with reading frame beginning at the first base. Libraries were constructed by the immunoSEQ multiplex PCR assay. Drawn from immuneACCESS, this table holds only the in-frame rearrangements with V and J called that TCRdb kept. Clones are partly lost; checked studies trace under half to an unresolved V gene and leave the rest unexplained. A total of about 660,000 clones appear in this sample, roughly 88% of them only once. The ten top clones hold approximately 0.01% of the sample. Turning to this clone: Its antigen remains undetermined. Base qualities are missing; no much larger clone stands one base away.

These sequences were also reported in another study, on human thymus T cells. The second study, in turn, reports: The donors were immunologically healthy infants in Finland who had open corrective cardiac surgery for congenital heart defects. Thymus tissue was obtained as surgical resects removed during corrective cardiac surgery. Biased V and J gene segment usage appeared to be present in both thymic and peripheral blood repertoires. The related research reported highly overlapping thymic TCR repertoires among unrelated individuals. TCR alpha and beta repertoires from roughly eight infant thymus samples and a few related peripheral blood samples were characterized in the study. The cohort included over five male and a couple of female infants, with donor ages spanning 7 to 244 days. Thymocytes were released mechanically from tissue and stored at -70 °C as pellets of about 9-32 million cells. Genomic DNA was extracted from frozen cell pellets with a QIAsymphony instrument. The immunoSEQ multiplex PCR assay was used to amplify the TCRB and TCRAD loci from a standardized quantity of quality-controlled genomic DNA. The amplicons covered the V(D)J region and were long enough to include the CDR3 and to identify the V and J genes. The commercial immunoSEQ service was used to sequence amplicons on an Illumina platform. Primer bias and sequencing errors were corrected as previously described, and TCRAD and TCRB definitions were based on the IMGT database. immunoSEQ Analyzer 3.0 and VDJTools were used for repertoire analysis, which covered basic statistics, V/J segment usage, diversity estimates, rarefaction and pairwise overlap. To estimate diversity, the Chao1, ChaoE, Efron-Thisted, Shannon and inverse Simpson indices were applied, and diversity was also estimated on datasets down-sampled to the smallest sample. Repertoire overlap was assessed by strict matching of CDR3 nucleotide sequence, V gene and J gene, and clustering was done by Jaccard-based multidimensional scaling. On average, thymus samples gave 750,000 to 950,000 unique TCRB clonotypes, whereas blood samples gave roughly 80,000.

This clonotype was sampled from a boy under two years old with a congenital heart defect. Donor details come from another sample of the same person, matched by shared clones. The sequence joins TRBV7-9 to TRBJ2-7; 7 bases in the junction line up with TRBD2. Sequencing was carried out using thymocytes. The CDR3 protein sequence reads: CASSLAPSGSSYEQYF. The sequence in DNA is TGTGCCAGCAGCTTGGCCCCTAGCGGCAGCTCCTACGAGCAGTACTTC.